The clone carrying this T cell receptor beta chain has at least ten counts. Its antigen is still unknown. The source of the sample is a study of read filtering for tumor transcriptome and immune sequencing. As for the study in general: After DNase treatment, RNA was made into whole-transcriptome libraries.

Study findings and constraints: Compared with RNA-seq, IR-seq gave much higher clonotype depth and reliability.

V shed 5 bases and J shed 3 bases, with 14 bases lying between them. The CDR3 contains 15 residues. Germline loops: CDR1 LNHDA, CDR2 SQIVND (reference sequence). From 300 to 450 ng of RNA, a library with molecular barcoded alpha/delta and beta/gamma adaptors was made. One entry per CDR3 protein results from TCRdb running MiXCR on the reads. The sample contains more than 100,000 distinct CDR3 sequences, around 13% of which appear only once. Sequenced sample: a population of CD138-negative cells sorted from bone marrow. The sequence derives from a donor at least 40 years old with multiple myeloma. The rearrangement links TRBV19 to TRBJ1-5; TRBD1 is a possible D gene (6 bases). CDR3 amino acids: CASSSLQGYNQPQHF. CDR3 DNA sequence: TGTGCCAGTAGTTCCTTACAGGGTTACAATCAGCCCCAGCATTTT.